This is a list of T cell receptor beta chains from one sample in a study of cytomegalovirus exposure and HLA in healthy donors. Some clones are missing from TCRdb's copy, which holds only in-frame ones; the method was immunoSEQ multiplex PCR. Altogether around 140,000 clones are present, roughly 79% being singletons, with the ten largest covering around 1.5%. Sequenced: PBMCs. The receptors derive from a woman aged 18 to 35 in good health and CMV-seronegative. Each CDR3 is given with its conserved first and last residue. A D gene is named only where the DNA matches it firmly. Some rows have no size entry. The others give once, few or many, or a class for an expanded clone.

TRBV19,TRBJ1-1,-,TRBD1,TGTGCCAGTAGTCCCTCAGGGACAGGAGGTTCACAGTCCGAAGCTTTCTTT,CASSPSGTGGSQSEAFF
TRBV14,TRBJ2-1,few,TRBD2,TGTGCCAGCAGGGGACTAGCGGACAATGAGCAGTTCTTC,CASRGLADNEQFF
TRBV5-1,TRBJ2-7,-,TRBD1,TGCGCCAGCAGCCAAGGACAGGGTTCTTACGAGCAGTACTTC,CASSQGQGSYEQYF
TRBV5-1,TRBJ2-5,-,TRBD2,TGCGCCAGCAGCTCCGGGGAGGGGCGGGAGACCCAGTACTTC,CASSSGEGRETQYF
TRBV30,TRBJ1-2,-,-,TGTGCCTGGACCCTAAGGGCAGGAGGTGGCTACACCTTC,CAWTLRAGGGYTF
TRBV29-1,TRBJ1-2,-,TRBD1,TGCAGCGCCATACAGGGGGATGGAGGCTACACCTTC,CSAIQGDGGYTF
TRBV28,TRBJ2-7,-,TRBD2,TGTGCCAGCAGTCTTTCAGGGCGGGGGTTCTCTTACGAGCAGTACTTC,CASSLSGRGFSYEQYF
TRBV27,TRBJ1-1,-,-,TGTGCCAGCAGGATAGGGGGGGGGCGCACTGAAGCTTTCTTT,CASRIGGGRTEAFF
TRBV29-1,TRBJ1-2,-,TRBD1,TGCAGCGGTTACGGAGGACAGGGCCTCTTAAACACCTTC,CSGYGGQGLLNTF
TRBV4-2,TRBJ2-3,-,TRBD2,TGTGCCAGCAGCCAAGGGGGCGGGAGAGCAGATACGCAGTATTTT,CASSQGGGRADTQYF
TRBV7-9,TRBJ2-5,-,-,TGTGCCAGCAGCCCCTCGCGGGAGACCCAGTACTTC,CASSPSRETQYF
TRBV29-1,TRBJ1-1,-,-,TGCAGCGCCAGCAAGACTGGGAGGACTGAAGCTTTCTTT,CSASKTGRTEAFF
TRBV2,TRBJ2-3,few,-,TGTGCCAGCAGTGTGAGGGATACGCAGTATTTT,CASSVRDTQYF
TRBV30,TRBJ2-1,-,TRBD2,TGTGCCTGGAGTGTAGGCGGGAGTGGGGATGAGCAGTTCTTC,CAWSVGGSGDEQFF
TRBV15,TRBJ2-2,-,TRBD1,TGTGCCACCAGCAGAGGGACAGGGGAAGCCGGGGAGCTGTTTTTT,CATSRGTGEAGELFF
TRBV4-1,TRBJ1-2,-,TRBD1,TGCGCCAGCAGAGGGACAGGGGAATATGGCTACACCTTC,CASRGTGEYGYTF
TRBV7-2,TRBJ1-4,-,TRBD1,TGTGCCAGCAGCCCGGGGACAGCTCAAAATGAAAAACTGTTTTTT,CASSPGTAQNEKLFF
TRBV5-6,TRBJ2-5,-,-,TGTGCCAGCAGCTTGGTAAACGGGGAGACCCAGTACTTC,CASSLVNGETQYF
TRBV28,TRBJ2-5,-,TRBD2,TGTGCCAGCAAACTCGCGGGAGGTTACCAAGAGACCCAGTACTTC,CASKLAGGYQETQYF
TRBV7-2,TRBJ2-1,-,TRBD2,TGTGCCAGCAGCTCCACTAGCGGGAGGGGGTTGGGGCAGTTCTTC,CASSSTSGRGLGQFF
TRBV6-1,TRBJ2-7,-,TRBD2,TGTGCCAGCAGTGGCCTCCCCGTAGCGGGACTACCCTACGAGCAGTACTTC,CASSGLPVAGLPYEQYF
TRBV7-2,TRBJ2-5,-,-,TGTGCCAGCAGCTTAGGCGGACAGACCCAAGAGACCCAGTACTTC,CASSLGGQTQETQYF
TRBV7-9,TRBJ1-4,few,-,TGTGCCAGCAGCTTAATTAGCGGTTCAACTAATGAAAAACTGTTTTTT,CASSLISGSTNEKLFF
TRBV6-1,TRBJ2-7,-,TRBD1,TGTGCCAGCAGTGTAACAGGGGGCGTAAAGCTCGGGGAGCAGTACTTC,CASSVTGGVKLGEQYF
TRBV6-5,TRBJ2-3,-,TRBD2,TGTGCCAGCAGACTTAGCGGGAGGAGCACAGATACGCAGTATTTT,CASRLSGRSTDTQYF
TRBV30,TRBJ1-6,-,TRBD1,TGTGCCTGGAGGGACTGGACAGGGGGGTATTCACCCCTCCACTTT,CAWRDWTGGYSPLHF